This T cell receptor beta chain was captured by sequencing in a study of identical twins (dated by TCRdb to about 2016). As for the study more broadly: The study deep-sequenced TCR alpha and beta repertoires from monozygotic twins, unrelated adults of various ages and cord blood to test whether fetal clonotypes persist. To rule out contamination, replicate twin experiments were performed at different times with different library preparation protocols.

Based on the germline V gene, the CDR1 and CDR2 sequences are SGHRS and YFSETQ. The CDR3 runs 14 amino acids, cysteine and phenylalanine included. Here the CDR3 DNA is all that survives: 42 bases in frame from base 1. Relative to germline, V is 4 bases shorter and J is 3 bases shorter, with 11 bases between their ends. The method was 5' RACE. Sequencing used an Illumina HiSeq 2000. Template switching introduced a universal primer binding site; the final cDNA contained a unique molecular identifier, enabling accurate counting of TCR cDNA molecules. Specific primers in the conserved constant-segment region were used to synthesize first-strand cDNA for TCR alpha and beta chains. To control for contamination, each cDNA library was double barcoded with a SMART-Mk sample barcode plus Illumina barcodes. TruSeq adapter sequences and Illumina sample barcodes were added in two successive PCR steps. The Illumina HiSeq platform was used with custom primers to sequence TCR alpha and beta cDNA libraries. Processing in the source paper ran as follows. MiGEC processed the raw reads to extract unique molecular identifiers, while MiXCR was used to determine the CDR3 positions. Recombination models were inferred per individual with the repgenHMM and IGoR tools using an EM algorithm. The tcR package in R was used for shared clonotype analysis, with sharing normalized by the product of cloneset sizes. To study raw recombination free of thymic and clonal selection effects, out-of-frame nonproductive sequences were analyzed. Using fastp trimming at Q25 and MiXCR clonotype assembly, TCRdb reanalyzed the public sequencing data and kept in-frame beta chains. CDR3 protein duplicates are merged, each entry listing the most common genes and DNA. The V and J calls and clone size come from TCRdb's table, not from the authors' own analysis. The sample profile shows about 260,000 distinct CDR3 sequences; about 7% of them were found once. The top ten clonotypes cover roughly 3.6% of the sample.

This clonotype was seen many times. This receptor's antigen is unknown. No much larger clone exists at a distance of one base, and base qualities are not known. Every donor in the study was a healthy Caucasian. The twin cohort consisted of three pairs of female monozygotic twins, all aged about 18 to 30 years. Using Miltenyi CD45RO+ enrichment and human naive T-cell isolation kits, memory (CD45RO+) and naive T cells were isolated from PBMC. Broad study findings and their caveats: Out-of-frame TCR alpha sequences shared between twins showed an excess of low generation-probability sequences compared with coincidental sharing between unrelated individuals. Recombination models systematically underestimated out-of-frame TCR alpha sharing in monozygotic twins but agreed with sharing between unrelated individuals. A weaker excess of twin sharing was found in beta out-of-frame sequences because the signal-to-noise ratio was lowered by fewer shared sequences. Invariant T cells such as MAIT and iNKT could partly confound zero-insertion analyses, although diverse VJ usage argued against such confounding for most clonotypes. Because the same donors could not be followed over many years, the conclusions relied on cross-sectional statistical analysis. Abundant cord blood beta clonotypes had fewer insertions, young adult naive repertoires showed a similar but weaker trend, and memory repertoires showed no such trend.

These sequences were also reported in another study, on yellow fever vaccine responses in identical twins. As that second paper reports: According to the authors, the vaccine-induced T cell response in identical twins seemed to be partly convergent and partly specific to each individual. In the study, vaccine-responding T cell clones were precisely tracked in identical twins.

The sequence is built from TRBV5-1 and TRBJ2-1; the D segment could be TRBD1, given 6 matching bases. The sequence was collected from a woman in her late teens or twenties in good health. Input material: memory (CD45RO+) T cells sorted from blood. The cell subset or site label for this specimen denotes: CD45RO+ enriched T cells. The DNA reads TGCGCCAGCAGCGTCGGGACAAACTACAATGAGCAGTTCTTC. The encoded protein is CASSVGTNYNEQFF. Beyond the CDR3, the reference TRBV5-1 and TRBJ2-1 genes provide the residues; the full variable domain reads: KAGVTQTPRYLIKTRGQQVTLSCSPISGHRSVSWYQQTPGQGLQFLFEYFSETQRNKGNFPGRFSGRQFSNSRSEMNVSTLELGDSALYLCASSVGTNYNEQFFGPGTRLTVL.